This TCR beta chain was retrieved from a study of metastatic and nonmetastatic thyroid tumors. Looking at the study overall: Where malignant and benign thyroid patients were concerned, repertoires were compared across blood and tumor or nodule tissue. Findings and caveats of the study: The study reportedly found significantly higher TCR beta diversity in malignant thyroid tumors than benign nodules, in blood and tumor.

This clone is medium-sized (0.01 to 0.1%) in the sample. Antigen unknown. The CDR3 consists of 15 residues. Per the germline V gene, CDR1 is WNHNN and CDR2 is SYGVQD (reference sequence). Trimming removed 5 bases from V and 0 bases from J; junction bases left unmatched: 7. In the authors' methods: The study's classifier, a distant-metastasis tool for papillary thyroid cancer, was built using CDR3 differences across clinicopathological groups. With MiXCR, TCRdb reprocessed the PCR reads. The V and J calls were determined by TCRdb, not by the authors. Counted here are 16,000 or so clones, about a quarter occurring once; the ten biggest clones make up around 8%. Thyroid surgery had not been preceded by any treatment in any patient.

V and J are TRBV10-1 and TRBJ2-7; the match to TRBD2 covers 7 bases. This sequence was found in a female donor with papillary thyroid cancer or a benign thyroid nodule (not recorded which). Some clones in this sample may be carry-over from other donors' samples. The sequencing sample was made of tumor tissue. The CDR3 nucleotides read TGCGCCAGCAGTAAATCTAGCGGAAACTCCTACGAGCAGTACTTC. Encoded protein: CASSKSSGNSYEQYF.